This T cell receptor beta chain was observed in a study of vaccination and CD4 T cells after COVID-19. Study as a whole: The stimulating agents, overlapping spike peptides, came from SARS-CoV-2, HCoV-NL63, HCoV-OC43 and HCoV-229E. As a positive control, some control cultures were given a CEFX pool, while others were given an HIV-1 Nef pool or no peptide.

Documented treatment: roughly ten-day PBMC culture with coronavirus spike peptide pools or control peptides (ViraFEST assay). V was clipped by 5 bases and J by 4 bases; unmatched bases: 10. The CDR3 consists of 15 residues. Germline CDR1 ENHRY, CDR2 SYGVKD. The Oncomine TCR Beta short-read assay was applied to DNA of cultured CD4+ T cells. Genomic DNA was isolated from CD4+ T cells that had been cultured. MiXCR, applied by TCRdb to the PCR reads, yields one record per CDR3 protein. The sample lists fewer than 13,000 distinct CDR3 sequences, roughly 64% seen once, with approximately 35% in the top ten. In the case of this clonotype: Its antigen is not identified.

Study findings and constraints: Within the convalescent patients, spike mono-reactivity was found in 304 of 307 vaccine-specific clones.

The chain is built from TRBV10-3 and TRBJ1-2; 7 nucleotides line up with TRBD1. Sequenced material: CD4+ T cells from blood, cultured in vitro. The sequence was collected from a human donor who had recovered from COVID-19. The CDR3: CAISQDREISYGYTF. CDR3 in DNA: TGTGCCATCAGTCAAGACAGGGAGATCAGCTATGGCTACACCTTC.